This entry lists 17 T cell receptor beta chains sequenced from one sample in a study of cytomegalovirus exposure and HLA in healthy donors. PCR amplification relied on 60 Vbeta primers (plus 13 Jbeta primers). TCRdb keeps only in-frame clones here, not all; method: immunoSEQ multiplex PCR. The sample consists of about 85,000 clones, around four fifths of them appearing once. Sequenced input: PBMCs. These receptor sequences come from a boy younger than 18 in good health and CMV-seronegative.

CDR3 nucleotides: TGTGCCAGCAGCCGCGGACAGGGGACCTACAATGAGCAGTTCTTC. Translating it yields CASSRGQGTYNEQFF. V usage is TRBV7-9 and J usage is TRBJ2-1, with 9 bases aligning to TRBD1. The CDR3 is 15 residues long. V lost 5 bases, J lost 2 bases, and 4 bases stayed unmatched. Per the germline V gene, CDR1 is SEHNR and CDR2 is FQNEAQ (reference sequence).

The DNA for the CDR3 is TGTGCCAGCAGCCAAGTTCGCGGGGGGGCCGGAGTCGAGACCCAGTACTTC. Translated, it gives CASSQVRGGAGVETQYF. V is TRBV14 and J is TRBJ2-5; 9 bases match TRBD2. The trim removed 1 base at V and 5 bases at J, leaving 11 bases unmatched. The length of the CDR3 is 17 residues. Germline V lookup: CDR1 SGHDN, CDR2 FVKESK.

This clone turned up a few times. The rearrangement links TRBV6-6 to TRBJ1-5; D gene uncertain. The CDR3 is made up of 14 amino acids. The germline CDR1 and CDR2 sequences are MNHNY and SVGAGI (reference sequence). With 2 bases removed from V and 6 bases from J, the gap between germline ends came to 11 bases. The CDR3 DNA sequence: TGTGCCAGCAGTTACGAGGTCGGGTTTCAGCCCCAGCATTTT. Translating gives CASSYEVGFQPQHF.

The rearrangement joins TRBV6-5 to TRBJ2-2, with 9 bases fitting TRBD1. CDR1 is MNHEY, CDR2 SVGAGI, per germline. Germline trimming cut 4 bases from V and 8 bases from J; bases unmatched to any gene: 8. This CDR3 region has 15 residues. CDR3 DNA sequence: TGTGCCAGCAGTTTCTCCGACAGGGGGGCTGGGGAGCTGTTTTTT. This translates into CASSFSDRGAGELFF.

The chain employs TRBV16 and TRBJ2-1, with 9 bases identical to TRBD2. The V gene end was trimmed by 0 bases and the J gene end by 4 bases; junction bases not matched to a gene: 4. The CDR3 covers 16 residues. Germline V gene sequence: CDR1 KGHSY, CDR2 FQNENV. The CDR3 DNA is TGTGCCAGCAGCCAATCGGAGACTAGCGGATACAATGAGCAGTTCTTC. Translated: CASSQSETSGYNEQFF.

This clone has only a few counts. The V call is TRBV28, the J call TRBJ1-2, with TRBD1 matching over 7 bases. Looked up from germline, CDR1 is MDHEN and CDR2 is SYDVKM. This CDR3 has 14 amino acids. With V trimmed by 7 bases and J by 4 bases, 9 bases remained unmatched. The CDR3 DNA follows: TGTGCCAGCACCTCAGACAGGGAGCTCTATGGCTACACCTTC. Protein sequence: CASTSDRELYGYTF.

This clone has just a few counts. This CDR3 reads CASSVEGTITGELFF. DNA for the CDR3: TGTGCCAGCAGCGTAGAGGGGACAATTACCGGGGAGCTGTTTTTT. The chain employs TRBV9 and TRBJ2-2; possibly TRBD1 for D (6 bases). V was trimmed by 0 bases and J by 5 bases, leaving 11 bases between them. The germline CDR1 and CDR2 sequences are SGDLS and YYNGEE. The CDR3 covers 15 residues.

This clone was recorded a few times. The chain uses TRBV7-6 and TRBJ2-7; 7 bases align to TRBD2. Trimming at V came to 4 bases and at J to 3 bases, leaving 9 bases not matched to a gene. CDR1 is SGHVS and CDR2 is FNYEAQ in the germline V gene. The CDR3 spans 15 residues. The CDR3 reads CASSSYYGGSYEQYF. The CDR3, as DNA: TGTGCCAGCAGCTCCTACTATGGCGGGAGCTACGAGCAGTACTTC.

This clone has just one count. The rearrangement uses TRBV28 and TRBJ1-4, with D hard to call. CDR1 is MDHEN and CDR2 is SYDVKM in the germline V gene. The CDR3 loop spans 11 amino acids. Trimming left V 6 bases short and J 4 bases short, with 3 bases between. The CDR3 loop is CASSLNEKLFF. The CDR3 coding sequence is TGTGCCAGCAGCCTTAATGAAAAACTGTTTTTT.

The rearrangement links TRBV30 to TRBJ1-2; D is unclear. Trimming pared 2 bases from V and 5 bases from J, leaving 6 bases between. The CDR3 extends over 11 amino acids. CDR1 is GTSNPN, CDR2 SVGIG, per germline (reference sequence). The CDR3 protein is CAWSSAYGYTF. The CDR3, as DNA: TGTGCCTGGAGTTCAGCGTATGGCTACACCTTC.

The J gene is TRBJ1-1, the V gene TRBV7-8; no definite D call. V dropped 5 bases and J dropped 8 bases, with 15 bases sitting between them. Germline loops: CDR1 SGHVS, CDR2 FQNEAQ. This CDR3 contains 13 residues. As DNA, the CDR3 is TGTGCCAGCAGCCTCGGGAAGAGCATAGAAGCTTTCTTT. This encodes CASSLGKSIEAFF.

In its sample, this clone was seen once. V and J are TRBV30 and TRBJ2-3, with 9 positions matching TRBD1. The CDR3 is made up of 14 amino acids. Unmatched junction bases numbered 4, after V lost 2 bases and J lost 4 bases. Germline lookup yields CDR1 GTSNPN and CDR2 SVGIG (reference sequence). The CDR3 sequence is CAWSTGQGSDTQYF. CDR3 coding DNA: TGTGCCTGGAGTACGGGACAGGGATCAGATACGCAGTATTTT.

Only a few counts were recorded for this clone. V gene TRBV4-3 combines with J gene TRBJ1-5, with a possible D match to TRBD1 (5 bases). This CDR3 has 20 amino acids. CDR1 and CDR2 from the germline V gene are LGHNA and YSLEER. V lost 0 bases and J lost 4, with 25 bases in between. The CDR3 is CASSQDRVSVHPDRNQPQHF. Written as DNA, the CDR3 is TGCGCCAGCAGCCAAGATAGGGTCAGTGTTCATCCTGACAGAAATCAGCCCCAGCATTTT.

The J gene is TRBJ2-7, the V gene TRBV30, with 14 bases fitting TRBD2. The J segment lost 5 bases and the V segment lost 3 bases, leaving 12 bases of the junction unmatched. The CDR3 has 17 amino acids. Germline CDR1 and CDR2: GTSNPN and SVGIG (reference sequence). CDR3 bases: TGTGCCTGGAGGCTAGACGGGACTAGCGGGAGAGGCCACGAGCAGTACTTC. Protein sequence: CAWRLDGTSGRGHEQYF.

V gene TRBV30 combines with J gene TRBJ1-3; D perhaps matches TRBD1 (6 bases). The germline V gene encodes CDR1 GTSNPN and CDR2 SVGIG (reference sequence). Trimming left V 3 bases short and J 1 base short, with 10 bases between. CDR3 size: 14 residues. This chain's CDR3 is CAWRIQGSGNTIYF. The CDR3 DNA sequence: TGTGCCTGGAGGATACAGGGTTCTGGAAACACCATATATTTT.

The chain combines TRBV29-1 with TRBJ1-2; D may be TRBD1 (5 bases). CDR1 and CDR2 from the germline V gene are SQVTM and ANQGSEA. The CDR3 has 12 amino acids. Trimming removed 7 bases from V and 0 bases from J, with 9 bases in between. The DNA for the CDR3 is TGCAGCGCAGGGAACCCTAACTATGGCTACACCTTC. Its protein is CSAGNPNYGYTF.

This chain links TRBV6-5 with TRBJ1-1, with D perhaps matching TRBD1 (6 bases). Germline assignment: CDR1 MNHEY and CDR2 SVGAGI. The V end lost 5 bases, the J end lost 1 base, and 14 bases lay between the germline ends. CDR3 length equals 15 residues. The CDR3: CASSARQVTNTEAFF. In DNA, the CDR3 is TGTGCCAGCAGTGCCCGACAGGTTACGAACACTGAAGCTTTCTTT.